The 11 T cell receptor beta chains given below trace back to one sample, sequenced in a study of shared clonotypes between healthy human individuals. Some clones are missing from TCRdb's copy, which holds only in-frame ones; the method was immunoSEQ multiplex PCR. This sample has fewer than 1 million clones; about 96% occur once, and the top ten carry about 0.21%. The naive CD8 fraction comprised CD45RO-negative cells positively selected for CCR7 and excluded terminally differentiated effector memory CD45RA+ cells. The sequenced material came from naive CD8+ T cells sorted from blood. These receptors were obtained from a man younger than 40 in good health.

The J gene is TRBJ2-7, the V gene TRBV4-1; TRBD2 matches 11 bases. The germline V gene encodes CDR1 MGHRA and CDR2 YSYEKL. CDR3 length: 18 amino acids. The trim removed 0 bases at V and 5 bases at J, leaving 12 bases unmatched. CDR3 nucleotides: TGCGCCAGCAGCCAAGATCATCTAGCGGGAGGACTAGCCAACGAGCAGTACTTC. It translates to CASSQDHLAGGLANEQYF.

This sequence joins TRBV21-1 and TRBJ2-7. TRBV21-1 is a pseudogene locus. This CDR3 has 9 residues. Here the CDR3 reads CASGDEQYF. DNA for the CDR3: TGTGCCAGCGGCGACGAGCAGTACTTC.

The J gene is TRBJ1-2, the V gene TRBV7-2; no clear D. The length of the CDR3 is 16 residues. Looked up from germline, CDR1 is SGHTA and CDR2 is FQGNSA. V was trimmed by 3 bases and J by 5 bases, leaving 19 bases between them. The CDR3 nucleotides are TGTGCCAGCAGCTTCGTGGGGAGCCGGGATGAGTATGGCTACACCTTC. As protein: CASSFVGSRDEYGYTF.

V and J are TRBV9 and TRBJ1-1; TRBD1 might be the D (5 bases). Germline CDR1 is SGDLS and CDR2 is YYNGEE. Deletions cut 7 bases from V and 0 bases from J, with 13 bases between. The length of the CDR3 is 14 residues. The CDR3 protein is CASGGTSLNTEAFF. For the CDR3, the DNA is TGTGCCAGCGGGGGAACCAGTCTGAACACTGAAGCTTTCTTT.

The J gene is TRBJ2-1, the V gene TRBV9; TRBD1 aligns across 7 bases. The CDR3 is 15 amino acids. CDR1 is SGDLS and CDR2 is YYNGEE in the germline V gene. The trim removed 3 bases at V and 4 bases at J, leaving 7 bases unmatched. In DNA form, the CDR3 reads TGTGCCAGCAGCGCCCGACAGGGAGAGTACAATGAGCAGTTCTTC. Translated: CASSARQGEYNEQFF. The full variable domain, rest sourced from reference TRBV9 and TRBJ2-1, is DSGVTQTPKHLITATGQRVTLRCSPRSGDLSVYWYQQSLDQGLQFLIQYYNGEERAKGNILERFSAQQFPDLHSELNLSSLELGDSALYFCASSARQGEYNEQFFGPGTRLTVL.

On this clone: The junction shows a germline mismatch at one end, possibly a read error. V is TRBV11-2 and J is TRBJ2-3, with TRBD2 identical over 12 bases. CDR3 length: 16 amino acids. Germline CDR1 SGHAT, CDR2 FQNNGV. CDR3 DNA sequence: TGTGCCAGCAGCAACCCTAGCGGGAGGGTCACATATACGCAGTATTTT. It is translated as CASSNPSGRVTYTQYF.

Here the CDR3 DNA reads TGTGCCAGCAGAGGCGGCAGTTCCTTCAAGTCCTACGAGCAGTACTTC. Its translation: CASRGGSSFKSYEQYF. The rearrangement links TRBV2 to TRBJ2-7; D gene unclear. The CDR3 totals 16 residues. Per germline, CDR1 SNHLY and CDR2 FYNNEI. Trimming stripped 6 bases from V and 1 base from J, with 19 bases between.

V usage is TRBV7-2 and J usage is TRBJ2-7, with 9 bases matching TRBD2. Germline CDR1 reads SGHTA; CDR2 reads FQGNSA. The CDR3 consists of 15 residues. With V trimmed by 5 bases and J by 0 bases, 5 bases remained unmatched. CDR3 residues: CASSIGLASSYEQYF. The CDR3 nucleotides read TGTGCCAGCAGCATAGGACTAGCGAGCTCCTACGAGCAGTACTTC.

The V call is TRBV6-1, the J call TRBJ1-4; D not resolved. This CDR3 region has 13 residues. Deletions cut 10 bases from V and 6 bases from J, with 15 bases between. Germline assignment: CDR1 MNHNS and CDR2 SASEGT. The CDR3 nucleotides are TGTGCCACGGAAGACTCGCGGCATGAAAAACTGTTTTTT. It translates to CATEDSRHEKLFF.

The rearrangement joins TRBV19 to TRBJ2-2; D ambiguous. V shed 5 bases and J shed 0 bases, with 1 base lying between them. Germline V gene data show CDR1 as LNHDA and CDR2 as SQIVND (reference sequence). The CDR3 length is 12 residues. The CDR3 loop reads CASSANTGELFF. In DNA form, the CDR3 reads TGTGCCAGTAGTGCGAACACCGGGGAGCTGTTTTTT.

Here the CDR3 reads CASSGSDLPETQYF. As DNA, the CDR3 is TGTGCCAGCAGTGGATCGGACCTACCAGAGACCCAGTACTTC. The gene calls are TRBV2 and TRBJ2-5, with unresolved D. V was cut by 4 bases and J by 4 bases, with 13 bases left in between. CDR1 and CDR2 (germline): SNHLY, FYNNEI. The length of the CDR3 is 14 residues.